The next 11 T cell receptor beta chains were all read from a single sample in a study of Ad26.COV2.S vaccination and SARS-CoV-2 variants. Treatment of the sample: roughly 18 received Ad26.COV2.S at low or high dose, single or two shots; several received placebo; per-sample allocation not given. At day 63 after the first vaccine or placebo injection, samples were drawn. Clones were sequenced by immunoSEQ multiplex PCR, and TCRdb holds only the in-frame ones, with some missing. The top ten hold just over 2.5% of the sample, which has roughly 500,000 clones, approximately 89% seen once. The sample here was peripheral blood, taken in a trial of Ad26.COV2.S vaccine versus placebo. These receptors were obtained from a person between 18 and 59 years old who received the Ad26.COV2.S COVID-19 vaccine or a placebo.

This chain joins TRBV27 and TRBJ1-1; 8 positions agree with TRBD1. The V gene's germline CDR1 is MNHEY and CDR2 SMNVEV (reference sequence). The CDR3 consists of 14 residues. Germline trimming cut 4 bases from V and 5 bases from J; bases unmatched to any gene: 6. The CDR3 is CASSSGQARTEAFF. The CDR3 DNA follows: TGTGCCAGCAGTTCGGGACAGGCGAGAACTGAAGCTTTCTTT.

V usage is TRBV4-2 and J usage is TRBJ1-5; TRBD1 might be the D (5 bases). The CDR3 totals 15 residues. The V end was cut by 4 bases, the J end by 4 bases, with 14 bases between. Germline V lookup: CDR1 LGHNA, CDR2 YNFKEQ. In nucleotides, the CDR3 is TGTGCCAGCAGCCCCGAGGACACGAGGAATCAGCCCCAGCATTTT. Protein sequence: CASSPEDTRNQPQHF.

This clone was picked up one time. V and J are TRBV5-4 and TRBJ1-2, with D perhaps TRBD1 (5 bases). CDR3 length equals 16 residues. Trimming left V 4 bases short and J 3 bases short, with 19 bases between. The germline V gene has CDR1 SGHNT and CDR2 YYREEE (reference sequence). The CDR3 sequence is CASSVGRTWGDYGYTF. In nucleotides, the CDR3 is TGTGCCAGCAGCGTGGGGCGGACTTGGGGGGACTATGGCTACACCTTC.

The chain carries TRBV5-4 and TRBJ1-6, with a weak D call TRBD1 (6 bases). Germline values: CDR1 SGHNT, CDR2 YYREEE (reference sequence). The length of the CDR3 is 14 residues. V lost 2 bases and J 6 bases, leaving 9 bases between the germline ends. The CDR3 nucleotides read TGTGCCAGCAGCTTCAGGGACACTAATTCACCCCTCCACTTT. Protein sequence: CASSFRDTNSPLHF.

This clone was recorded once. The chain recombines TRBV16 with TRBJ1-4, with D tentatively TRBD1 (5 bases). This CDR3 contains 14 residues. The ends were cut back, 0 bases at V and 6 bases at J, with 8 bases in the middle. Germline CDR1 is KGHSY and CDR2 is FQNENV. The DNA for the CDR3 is TGTGCCAGCAGCCAATCCAGGGTTGATGAAAAACTGTTTTTT. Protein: CASSQSRVDEKLFF. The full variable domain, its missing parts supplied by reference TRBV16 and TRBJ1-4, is GEEVAQTPKHLVRGEGQKAKLYCAPIKGHSYVFWYQQVLKNEFKFLISFQNENVFDETGMPKERFSAKCLPNSPCSLEIQATKLEDSAVYFCASSQSRVDEKLFFGSGTQLSVL.

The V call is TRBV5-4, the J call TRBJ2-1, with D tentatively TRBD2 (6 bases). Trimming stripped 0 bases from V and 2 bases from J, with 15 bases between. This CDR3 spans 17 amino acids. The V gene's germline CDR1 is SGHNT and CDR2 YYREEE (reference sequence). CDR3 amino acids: CASSLVLMAGTYNEQFF. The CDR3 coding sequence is TGTGCCAGCAGCTTGGTCCTGATGGCGGGGACCTACAATGAGCAGTTCTTC.

CDR3 in amino acids: CASSVVATYTGELFF. The DNA for the CDR3 is TGTGCCAGCAGCGTAGTGGCCACCTACACCGGGGAGCTGTTTTTT. V and J are TRBV9 and TRBJ2-2; D call uncertain. The CDR3 covers 15 residues. V was clipped by 0 bases and J by 3 bases, with 9 bases between them. From germline, CDR1 is SGDLS and CDR2 YYNGEE.

The CDR3 here is CASSQGQNQPQHF. The CDR3, as DNA: TGTGCCAGCAGCCAGGGCCAAAATCAGCCCCAGCATTTT. The genes are TRBV7-2 and TRBJ1-5, with a weak D call TRBD1 (5 bases). Germline V gene sequence: CDR1 SGHTA, CDR2 FQGNSA. With 5 bases removed from V and 4 bases from J, the gap between germline ends came to 9 bases. The CDR3 is made up of 13 amino acids.

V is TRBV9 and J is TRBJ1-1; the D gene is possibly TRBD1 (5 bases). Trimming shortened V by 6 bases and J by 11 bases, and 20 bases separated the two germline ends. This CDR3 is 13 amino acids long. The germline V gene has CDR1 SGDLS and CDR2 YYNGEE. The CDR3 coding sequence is TGTGCCAGCACCACTCGGCCGGGGGGGGACGCTTTCTTT. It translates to CASTTRPGGDAFF.

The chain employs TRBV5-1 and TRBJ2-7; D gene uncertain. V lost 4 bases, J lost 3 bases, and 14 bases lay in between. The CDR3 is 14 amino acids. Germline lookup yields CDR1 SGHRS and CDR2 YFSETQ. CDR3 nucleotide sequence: TGCGCCAGCAGCGCTGTATCCAATATCTACGAGCAGTACTTC. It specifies CASSAVSNIYEQYF. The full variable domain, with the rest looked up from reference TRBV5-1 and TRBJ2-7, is KAGVTQTPRYLIKTRGQQVTLSCSPISGHRSVSWYQQTPGQGLQFLFEYFSETQRNKGNFPGRFSGRQFSNSRSEMNVSTLELGDSALYLCASSAVSNIYEQYFGPGTRLTVT.

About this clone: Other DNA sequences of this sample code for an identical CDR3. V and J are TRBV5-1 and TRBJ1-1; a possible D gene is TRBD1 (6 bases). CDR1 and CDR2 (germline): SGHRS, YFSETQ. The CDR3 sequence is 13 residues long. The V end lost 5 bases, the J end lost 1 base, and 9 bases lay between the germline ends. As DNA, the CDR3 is TGCGCCAGCAGTTTACAGGGGAACACTGAAGCTTTCTTT. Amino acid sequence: CASSLQGNTEAFF.